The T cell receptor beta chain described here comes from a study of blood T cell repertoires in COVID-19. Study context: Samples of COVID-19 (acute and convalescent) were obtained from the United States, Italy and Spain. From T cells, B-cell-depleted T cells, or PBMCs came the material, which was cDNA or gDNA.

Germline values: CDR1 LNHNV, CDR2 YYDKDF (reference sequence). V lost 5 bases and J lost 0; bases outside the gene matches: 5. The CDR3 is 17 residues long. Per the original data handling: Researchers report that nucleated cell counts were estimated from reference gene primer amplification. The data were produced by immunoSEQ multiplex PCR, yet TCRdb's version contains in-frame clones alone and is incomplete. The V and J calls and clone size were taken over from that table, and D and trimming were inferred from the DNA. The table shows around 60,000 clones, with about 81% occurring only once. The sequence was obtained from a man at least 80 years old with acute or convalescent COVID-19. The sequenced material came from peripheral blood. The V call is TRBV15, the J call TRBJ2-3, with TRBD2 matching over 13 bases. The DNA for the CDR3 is TGTGCCACCAGCTCCCGGACTAGCGGGGGAAGCACAGATACGCAGTATTTT. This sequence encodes CATSSRTSGGSTDTQYF. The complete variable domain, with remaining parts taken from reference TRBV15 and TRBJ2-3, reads DAMVIQNPRYQVTQFGKPVTLSCSQTLNHNVMYWYQQKSSQAPKLLFHYYDKDFNNEADTPDNFQSRRPNTSFCFLDIRSPGLGDTAMYLCATSSRTSGGSTDTQYFGPGTRLTVL.